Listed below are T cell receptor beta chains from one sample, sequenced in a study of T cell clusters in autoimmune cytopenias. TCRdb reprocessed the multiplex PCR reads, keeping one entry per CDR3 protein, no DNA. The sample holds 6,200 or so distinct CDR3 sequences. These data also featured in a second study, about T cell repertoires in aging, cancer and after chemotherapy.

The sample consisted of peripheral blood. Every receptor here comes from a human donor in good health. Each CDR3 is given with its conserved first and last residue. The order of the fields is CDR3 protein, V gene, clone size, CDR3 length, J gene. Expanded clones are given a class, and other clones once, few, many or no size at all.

CDR3aa: CASSTDPGPRSIQPQHF
v_gene: TRBV19
abundance: medium-sized
len: 17
j_gene: TRBJ1-5

CDR3aa: CSATLNYGYTF
v_gene: TRBV20-1
abundance: NA
len: 11
j_gene: TRBJ1-2

CDR3aa: CAWSAGLAYNEQFF
v_gene: TRBV30
abundance: medium-sized
len: 14
j_gene: TRBJ2-1

CDR3aa: CASSPPGIRDEQYF
v_gene: TRBV13
abundance: NA
len: 14
j_gene: TRBJ2-7

CDR3aa: CASSPRLGGYEQYF
v_gene: TRBV27
abundance: medium-sized
len: 14
j_gene: TRBJ2-7

CDR3aa: CASSLGTVGGYGYTF
v_gene: TRBV7-9
abundance: NA
len: 15
j_gene: TRBJ1-2

CDR3aa: CSVWVSGELFF
v_gene: TRBV29-1
abundance: medium-sized
len: 11
j_gene: TRBJ2-2

CDR3aa: CASSFVRLYNEQFF
v_gene: TRBV12-3/TRBV12-4
abundance: NA
len: 14
j_gene: TRBJ2-1

CDR3aa: CASSSTEYEQYF
v_gene: TRBV5-5
abundance: NA
len: 12
j_gene: TRBJ2-7

CDR3aa: CASSYIGAGDGYTF
v_gene: TRBV6-6
abundance: NA
len: 14
j_gene: TRBJ1-2

CDR3aa: CASSFDTSGANVLTF
v_gene: TRBV7-6
abundance: NA
len: 15
j_gene: TRBJ2-6

CDR3aa: CASSRMEAYEQYF
v_gene: TRBV12-3/TRBV12-4
abundance: medium-sized
len: 13
j_gene: TRBJ2-7

CDR3aa: CASSLDRGSKVLHF
v_gene: TRBV4-3
abundance: NA
len: 14
j_gene: TRBJ1-6

CDR3aa: CASSGPGDNEKLFF
v_gene: TRBV6-1
abundance: NA
len: 14
j_gene: TRBJ1-4

CDR3aa: CASSDPGLGETQYF
v_gene: TRBV6-5
abundance: medium-sized
len: 14
j_gene: TRBJ2-5

CDR3aa: CASSGQRIGTGELFF
v_gene: TRBV6-2/TRBV6-3
abundance: NA
len: 15
j_gene: TRBJ2-2